This T cell receptor (beta chain) was sequenced during a study of OX40 agonist ivuxolimab in advanced cancers. Overall study findings and caveats: Certain nonresponders additionally had low normalized T-cell clonal expansion.

Profiled with immunoSEQ multiplex PCR; TCRdb holds only in-frame clones, not every one. Counted here are 65,000 to 75,000 clones, around 87% occurring once; the ten biggest clones make up roughly 4%. Points on this clone: Its target is not known.

This CDR3 has 15 amino acids. V shed 4 bases and J shed 5 bases, with 17 bases lying between them. The germline CDR1 and CDR2 sequences are SGHDN and FVKESK. The chain carries TRBV14 and TRBJ2-5, with D maybe TRBD1 (6 bases). The specimen was CD4+ or CD8+ T cells sorted from blood, collected in a trial of the OX40 agonist ivuxolimab. The receptor was isolated from an adult with an advanced solid tumor such as melanoma, head and neck, liver or kidney cancer. The CDR3 region has the DNA TGTGCCAGCAGCCCGAGACAGGACCTCCGGGAGACCCAGTACTTC. Translating it yields CASSPRQDLRETQYF. Together with reference TRBV14 and TRBJ2-5, the CDR3 gives the full variable domain: EAGVTQFPSHSVIEKGQTVTLRCDPISGHDNLYWYRRVMGKEIKFLLHFVKESKQDESGMPNNRFLAERTGGTYSTLKVQPAELEDSGVYFCASSPRQDLRETQYFGPGTRLLVL.